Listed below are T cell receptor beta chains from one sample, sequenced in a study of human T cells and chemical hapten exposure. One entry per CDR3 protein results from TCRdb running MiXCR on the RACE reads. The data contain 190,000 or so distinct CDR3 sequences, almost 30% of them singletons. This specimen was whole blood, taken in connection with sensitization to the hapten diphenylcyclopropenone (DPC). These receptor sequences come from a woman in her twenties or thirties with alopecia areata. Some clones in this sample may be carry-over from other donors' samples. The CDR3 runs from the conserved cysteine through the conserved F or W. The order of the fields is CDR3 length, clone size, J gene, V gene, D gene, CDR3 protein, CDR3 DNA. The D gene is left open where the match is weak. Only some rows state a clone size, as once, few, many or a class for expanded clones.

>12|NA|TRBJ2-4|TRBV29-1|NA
CSVGQRGNIQYF
TGCAGCGTCGGACAGCGCGGAAACATTCAGTACTTC
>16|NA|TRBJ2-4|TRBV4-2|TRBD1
CASSPDRGWAKNIQYF
TGTGCCAGCAGCCCTGACAGGGGCTGGGCCAAAAACATTCAGTACTTC
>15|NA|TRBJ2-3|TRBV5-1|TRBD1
CASSLTGGPPDTQYF
TGCGCCAGCAGCTTGACAGGGGGCCCTCCAGATACGCAGTATTTT
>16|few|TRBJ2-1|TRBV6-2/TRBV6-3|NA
CASGRTIQHGWNEQFF
TGTGCCAGCGGACGAACTATTCAACATGGCTGGAATGAGCAGTTCTTC
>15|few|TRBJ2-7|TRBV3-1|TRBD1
CASSQGTGSSYEQYF
TGTGCCAGCAGCCAAGGGACAGGGAGCTCCTACGAGCAGTACTTC
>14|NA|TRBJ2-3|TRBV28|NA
CASSSMTREGTQYF
TGTGCCAGCAGTTCCATGACTAGAGAGGGTACGCAGTATTTT
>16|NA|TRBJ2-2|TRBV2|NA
CASSEALRENTGELFF
TGTGCCAGCAGTGAAGCGCTAAGAGAAAACACCGGGGAGCTGTTTTTT
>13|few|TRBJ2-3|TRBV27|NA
CASSWGDTDTQYF
TGTGCCAGCAGTTGGGGGGATACAGATACGCAGTATTTT
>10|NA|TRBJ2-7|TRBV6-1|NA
CASQRVEQYF
TGTGCCAGCCAGAGAGTCGAGCAGTACTTC
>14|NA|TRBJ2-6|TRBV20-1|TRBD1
CSATQGAGANVLTF
TGCAGTGCAACTCAGGGGGCTGGGGCCAACGTCCTGACTTTC
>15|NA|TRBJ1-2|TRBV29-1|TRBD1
CSVEGDRQGNYGYTF
TGCAGCGTTGAAGGGGATAGACAGGGAAACTATGGCTACACCTTC
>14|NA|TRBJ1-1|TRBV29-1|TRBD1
CSVAGGQENTEAFF
TGCAGCGTTGCAGGGGGACAAGAGAACACTGAAGCTTTCTTT
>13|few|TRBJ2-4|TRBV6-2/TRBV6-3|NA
CASSYYGVNIQYF
TGTGCCAGCAGTTACTATGGGGTGAACATTCAGTACTTC
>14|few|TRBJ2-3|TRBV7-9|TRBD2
CASSSSGVTDTQYF
TGTGCCAGCAGCTCTAGCGGGGTCACAGATACGCAGTATTTT
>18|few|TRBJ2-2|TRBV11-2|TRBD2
CASSLMTSGRGNTGELFF
TGTGCCAGCAGCTTGATGACTAGCGGGAGGGGGAACACCGGGGAGCTGTTTTTT
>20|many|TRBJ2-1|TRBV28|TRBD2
CASSLGQTSGRYRAYNEQFF
TGTGCCAGCAGTTTAGGGCAAACTAGCGGGAGGTACCGTGCCTACAATGAGCAGTTCTTC
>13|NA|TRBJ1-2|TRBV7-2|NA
CASSPGSNYGYTF
TGTGCCAGCAGCCCAGGGTCTAACTATGGCTACACCTTC
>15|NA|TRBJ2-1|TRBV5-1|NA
CASSPGRAQGHEQFF
TGCGCCAGCAGCCCTGGCCGGGCCCAGGGCCATGAGCAGTTCTTC
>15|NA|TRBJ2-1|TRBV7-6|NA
CASSLISDPYNEQFF
TGTGCCAGCAGCTTAATAAGCGACCCCTACAATGAGCAGTTCTTC
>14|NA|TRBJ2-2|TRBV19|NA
CVSSSQYYTGELFF
TGTGTCAGTAGTTCGCAGTACTACACCGGGGAGCTGTTTTTT
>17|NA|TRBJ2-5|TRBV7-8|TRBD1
CASSLAKTGAYQETQYF
TGTGCCAGCAGCTTAGCGAAGACAGGGGCGTACCAAGAGACCCAGTACTTC
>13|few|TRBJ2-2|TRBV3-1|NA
CASGTLNTGELFF
TGTGCCAGCGGGACTCTAAACACCGGGGAGCTGTTTTTT
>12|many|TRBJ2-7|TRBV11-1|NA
CASSLSDYEQYF
TGTGCCAGCAGCCTCTCTGACTACGAGCAGTACTTC
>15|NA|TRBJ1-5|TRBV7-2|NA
CASSLGPGGNQPQHF
TGTGCCAGCAGCTTAGGGCCAGGCGGCAATCAGCCCCAGCATTTT
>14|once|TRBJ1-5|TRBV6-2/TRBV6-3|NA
CASSYSKADQPQHF
TGTGCCAGCAGTTACTCGAAGGCGGATCAGCCCCAGCATTTT
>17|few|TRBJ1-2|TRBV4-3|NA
CASSQEPSGGKIEGYTF
TGCGCCAGCAGCCAAGAACCCAGTGGGGGCAAAATTGAAGGCTACACCTTC
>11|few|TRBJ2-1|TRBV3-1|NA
CASSRLNEQFF
TGTGCCAGCAGCCGGTTAAATGAGCAGTTCTTC